This TCR beta chain is drawn from a study of CD8 T cells in ankylosing spondylitis. This clonotype has only a few counts. Its target is not known. CDR1 DFQATT and CDR2 SNEGSKA come from the germline V gene (reference sequence). V was shortened by 2 bases and J by 6 bases, with 10 bases between the two germline ends. The CDR3 covers 12 residues. Broader study findings: As reported, disease-linked clones showed significant enrichment in matched ankylosing spondylitis synovial fluid.

A quantitative 5'-RACE method, one with molecular barcodes, was used to make TCR beta libraries. Each CDR3 protein gets one entry after TCRdb re-called the 5' RACE reads with MiXCR. The sample includes about 130,000 distinct CDR3 sequences, about 6.7% of them seen just once. Sequenced material: blood, either unsorted or a sorted T cell fraction (not recorded which). V usage is TRBV20-1 and J usage is TRBJ1-1, with TRBD1 as a possible D gene (5 bases). The receptor was derived from a female donor with ankylosing spondylitis or in good health (not recorded which). CDR3 sequence: CSARSPGPEAFF. Written as DNA, the CDR3 is TGCAGTGCTAGAAGTCCGGGACCTGAAGCTTTCTTT.